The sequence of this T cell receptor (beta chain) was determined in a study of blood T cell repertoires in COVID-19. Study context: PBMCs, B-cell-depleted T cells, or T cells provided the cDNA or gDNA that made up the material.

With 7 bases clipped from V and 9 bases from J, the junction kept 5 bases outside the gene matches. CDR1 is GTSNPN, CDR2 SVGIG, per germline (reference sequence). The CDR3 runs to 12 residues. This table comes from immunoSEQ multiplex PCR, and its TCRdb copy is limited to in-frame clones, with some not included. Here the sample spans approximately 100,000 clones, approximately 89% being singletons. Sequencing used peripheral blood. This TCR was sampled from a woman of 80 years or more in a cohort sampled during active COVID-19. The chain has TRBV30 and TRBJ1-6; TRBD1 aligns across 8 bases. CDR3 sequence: CAFTGGGSPLHF. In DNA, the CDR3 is TGTGCCTTCACAGGGGGAGGTTCACCCCTCCACTTT.